This T cell receptor beta chain derives from a study of graft-versus-host responses after intestinal transplantation. Profiled with immunoSEQ multiplex PCR; TCRdb holds only in-frame clones, not every one. In the table there are about 88,000 clones, roughly 92% of which are singletons. General study results and limits: The study found high graft-versus-host to host-versus-graft clonal ratios in allografts of patients with graft-donor T cell macrochimerism. Peak GvH clone levels in circulation were associated with early post-transplant HvG declines.

Concerning this clone itself: The target antigen is unknown.

There are 15 residues in the CDR3. Germline lookup yields CDR1 SNHLY and CDR2 FYNNEI. Trimming removed 5 bases from V and 4 bases from J; junction bases left unmatched: 6. Material: unstimulated CD4+ T cells sorted from spleen or lymph node cells, obtained before intestinal transplant. V usage is TRBV2 and J usage is TRBJ2-7; 12 bases fit TRBD2. This TCR was sampled from a human donor who received an intestinal transplant. This CDR3 is CASSFLAGGSYEQYF. For the CDR3, the DNA is TGTGCCAGCAGTTTTCTAGCGGGAGGGTCGTACGAGCAGTACTTC.